One and the same sample provided the 21 T cell receptor beta chains below, sequenced in a study of T-cell reconstitution after alpha-beta-depleted transplantation in children. Researchers prepared the TCRbeta library using unique molecular identifiers, the study reports. From the PCR reads, TCRdb called clonotypes with MiXCR, one entry per CDR3 protein. The repertoire holds about 240,000 distinct CDR3 sequences, with more than 20% as singletons. This specimen consisted of PBMCs, obtained before TCRalphabeta/CD19-depleted stem cell transplant. The receptor source for this set is a girl aged 2-10 years with Fanconi anemia, due to receive a stem cell transplant.

This clonotype was counted ten times or more. The chain links TRBV6-5 to TRBJ2-7; tentative D call: TRBD1 (5 bases). CDR1 and CDR2 from the germline V gene are MNHEY and SVGAGI. The CDR3 sequence is 14 residues long. Between the trimmed V and J ends, which lost 3 bases and 7 bases, there was a span of 16 bases. The CDR3 here is CASSYYGSTAEQYF. CDR3 DNA: TGTGCCAGCAGTTATTACGGGTCGACAGCAGAGCAGTACTTC.

This clonotype was picked up many times. The rearrangement links TRBV12-3 or TRBV12-4 to TRBJ1-6; 10 bases match TRBD1. The length of the CDR3 is 14 residues. V was clipped by 5 bases and J by 7 bases; unmatched bases: 2. For the CDR3, the DNA is TGTGCCAGCAGTCGGGACAGGGGCAATTCACCCCTCCACTTT. Its translation is CASSRDRGNSPLHF.

This clonotype was seen at least ten times. The chain is built from TRBV20-1 and TRBJ2-3; TRBD2 agrees at 9 bases. The CDR3 has 15 residues. CDR1 is DFQATT, CDR2 SNEGSKA, per germline (reference sequence). The V gene end was trimmed by 3 bases and the J gene end by 3 bases; junction bases not matched to a gene: 7. CDR3 amino acids: CSASYAGGRTDTQYF. The DNA of the CDR3 is TGCAGTGCTAGTTATGCGGGGGGGCGTACAGATACGCAGTATTTT.

The table lists this clonotype with many counts. The chain links TRBV12-3 or TRBV12-4 to TRBJ2-7, with 7 bases matching TRBD1. The junction had 7 bases not matched to a gene; V was cut back by 5 bases and J by 3 bases. The CDR3 covers 14 residues. The CDR3 here is CASSNRGTFYEQYF. As DNA, the CDR3 is TGTGCCAGCAGTAACAGGGGTACCTTCTACGAGCAGTACTTC.

The J gene is TRBJ2-5, the V gene TRBV29-1; a weak D match, TRBD2 (5 bases). The CDR3 runs 11 residues. Per the germline V gene, CDR1 is SQVTM and CDR2 is ANQGSEA. Trimming stripped 4 bases from V and 5 bases from J, with 8 bases between. The CDR3 nucleotides read TGCAGCGTTGGGGGAGATGAGACCCAGTACTTC. This sequence encodes CSVGGDETQYF.

The table lists this clonotype with a few counts. This sequence joins TRBV9 and TRBJ2-3, with D uncertain. The CDR3 totals 14 residues. V was trimmed by 2 bases and J by 3 bases, leaving 10 bases between them. The germline V gene encodes CDR1 SGDLS and CDR2 YYNGEE. The CDR3 region is CASSVRTETDTQYF. The CDR3 bases are TGTGCCAGCAGCGTCCGGACGGAGACAGATACGCAGTATTTT.

This clonotype was recorded at least ten times. V gene TRBV4-2 combines with J gene TRBJ2-7; D uncertain. This CDR3 has 12 amino acids. Deletions cut 3 bases from V and 0 bases from J, with 3 bases between. Germline CDR1 reads LGHNA; CDR2 reads YNFKEQ. In DNA, the CDR3 is TGTGCCAGCAGCCACAGCTCCTACGAGCAGTACTTC. Its protein product is CASSHSSYEQYF.

This clonotype has at least ten counts. The V gene is TRBV29-1, the J gene TRBJ2-1; D is unclear. V lost 4 bases and J lost 1, with 14 bases in between. CDR1 SQVTM and CDR2 ANQGSEA come from the germline V gene. The CDR3 is 15 residues long. CDR3 in amino acids: CSVAGSLSSYNEQFF. DNA of the CDR3: TGCAGCGTTGCAGGCAGCCTCTCGTCCTACAATGAGCAGTTCTTC.

This clonotype has more than one count but fewer than ten. The chain couples TRBV20-1 to TRBJ2-3; D is uncertain. The length of the CDR3 is 13 residues. Germline V gene sequence: CDR1 DFQATT, CDR2 SNEGSKA (reference sequence). V was trimmed by 1 base and J by 2 bases, leaving 7 bases between them. The CDR3 DNA follows: TGCAGTGCTAGAGTCCAGCTCACAGATACGCAGTATTTT. Its translation: CSARVQLTDTQYF.

In its sample, this clonotype was seen once. This chain links TRBV5-1 with TRBJ2-2, with TRBD2 identical over 11 bases. Germline V gives CDR1 SGHRS, CDR2 YFSETQ. This CDR3 spans 16 amino acids. V lost 2 bases, J lost 3 bases, and 3 bases stayed unmatched. The CDR3 DNA is TGCGCCAGCAGCTTACTAGCGGGAGTCTACACCGGGGAGCTGTTTTTT. Amino acids: CASSLLAGVYTGELFF.

This clonotype was counted only a few times. CDR3 DNA: TGCAGCGTTGACGCGCAGGGTAGTAACACCATATATTTT. As protein: CSVDAQGSNTIYF. This rearrangement joins TRBV29-1 to TRBJ1-3; possibly TRBD1 for D (5 bases). Germline CDR1 is SQVTM and CDR2 is ANQGSEA. Trimming shortened V by 3 bases and J by 7 bases, and 13 bases separated the two germline ends. The CDR3 totals 13 residues.

This clonotype came up a few times. J is TRBJ1-5 and V is TRBV30; D call uncertain. Trimming left V 0 bases short and J 5 bases short, with 8 bases between. The CDR3 contains 13 residues. Germline loops: CDR1 GTSNPN, CDR2 SVGIG (reference sequence). CDR3 in amino acids: CAWSVAGDQPQHF. The CDR3 DNA sequence: TGTGCCTGGAGTGTGGCAGGTGATCAGCCCCAGCATTTT.

The CDR3 coding sequence is TGCAGTGCTAGTCACGTGAGCGGGGGGGTTAAGGAGACCCAGTACTTC. Translated: CSASHVSGGVKETQYF. J is TRBJ2-5 and V is TRBV20-1; TRBD2 matches 10 bases. The CDR3 consists of 16 residues. V lost 3 bases to trimming and J lost 5 bases; unmatched junction nucleotides: 12. Germline V gene data show CDR1 as DFQATT and CDR2 as SNEGSKA (reference sequence).

The rearrangement uses TRBV6-4 and TRBJ2-5; D tentatively reads TRBD1 or TRBD2 (5 bases each). Germline values: CDR1 MRHNA, CDR2 SNTAGT. The CDR3 is 13 residues long. The V end was cut by 6 bases, the J end by 8 bases, with 16 bases between. Written as DNA, the CDR3 is TGTGCCAGCAGCGACAAAGGGGAGATAACCCAGTACTTC. It codes for CASSDKGEITQYF.

The CDR3, as DNA: TGTGCCAGCAGTACGGTGCCCCGGGCAGGGCACTCTGGGGCCAACGTCCTGACTTTC. The encoded protein is CASSTVPRAGHSGANVLTF. The V call is TRBV25-1, the J call TRBJ2-6; D is perhaps TRBD1 (5 bases). The CDR3 extends over 19 amino acids. The germline V gene has CDR1 MGHDK and CDR2 SYGVNS. Trimming stripped 5 bases from V and 0 bases from J, with 20 bases between.

This clonotype occurred a few times. This chain joins TRBV20-1 and TRBJ2-3, with D hard to call. Trimming took 2 bases from V and 4 from J, leaving 7 bases between them. Per the germline V gene, CDR1 is DFQATT and CDR2 is SNEGSKA (reference sequence). This CDR3 spans 12 amino acids. The CDR3, as DNA: TGCAGTGCTAGAAATCTTGCAGATACGCAGTATTTT. Translating gives CSARNLADTQYF.

The V gene is TRBV9, the J gene TRBJ1-3; unclear D gene. The CDR3 length is 13 residues. Trimming stripped 4 bases from V and 3 bases from J, with 8 bases between. From germline, CDR1 is SGDLS and CDR2 YYNGEE. CDR3: CASSLTDGNTIYF. The CDR3 region has the DNA TGTGCCAGCAGCCTGACGGATGGAAACACCATATATTTT.

This clonotype was observed a handful of times. The rearrangement uses TRBV4-2 and TRBJ1-6; D is unclear. Germline assignment: CDR1 LGHNA and CDR2 YNFKEQ. The V and J ends lost 0 bases and 7 bases respectively, with 10 bases between them. The CDR3 runs 15 residues. CDR3 nucleotide sequence: TGTGCCAGCAGCCAAGAAAGGACCGGGAATTCACCCCTCCACTTT. Protein sequence: CASSQERTGNSPLHF.

The V call is TRBV29-1, the J call TRBJ2-7; 9 bases match TRBD1. From germline, CDR1 is SQVTM and CDR2 ANQGSEA. Trimming took 4 bases from V and 6 from J; bases not matched to a gene: 7. CDR3 length equals 13 residues. The CDR3 region has the DNA TGCAGCGTTGGGGGACAGGGTCGGCGCGAGCAGTACTTC. This codes for CSVGGQGRREQYF.

This clonotype was picked up many times. The chain links TRBV27 to TRBJ2-7, with 7 bases that match TRBD1. Germline CDR1 MNHEY, CDR2 SMNVEV (reference sequence). This CDR3 spans 14 amino acids. With V trimmed by 5 bases and J by 2 bases, 6 bases remained unmatched. The chain's CDR3 is CASSPSGQTYEQYF. In nucleotides, the CDR3 is TGTGCCAGCAGTCCCTCGGGACAGACCTACGAGCAGTACTTC.

This clonotype appeared many times. The V gene is TRBV29-1, the J gene TRBJ1-2; D gene ambiguous. The CDR3 loop spans 12 amino acids. Germline CDR1 reads SQVTM; CDR2 reads ANQGSEA. V lost 4 bases and J lost 4, with 10 bases in between. DNA of the CDR3: TGCAGCGTTGTGTTGGGGTTCTATGGCTACACCTTC. It codes for CSVVLGFYGYTF.